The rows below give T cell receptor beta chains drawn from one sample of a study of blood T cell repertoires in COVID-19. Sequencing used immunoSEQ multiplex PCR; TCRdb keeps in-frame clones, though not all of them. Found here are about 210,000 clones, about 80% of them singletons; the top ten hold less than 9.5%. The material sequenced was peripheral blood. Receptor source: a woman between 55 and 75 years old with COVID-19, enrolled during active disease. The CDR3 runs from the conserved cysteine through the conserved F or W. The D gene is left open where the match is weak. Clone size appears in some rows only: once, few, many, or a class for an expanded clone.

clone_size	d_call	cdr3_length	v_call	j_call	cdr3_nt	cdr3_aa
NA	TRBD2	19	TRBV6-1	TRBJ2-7	TGTGCCAGCAGTGAAGGTCGGGGGGGGACTAGCCCGCTAAAGCACGAGCAGTACTTC	CASSEGRGGTSPLKHEQYF
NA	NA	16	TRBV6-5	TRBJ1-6	TGTGCCAGCAGTTACTCTTGGGGCGGACGAAATTCACCCCTCCACTTT	CASSYSWGGRNSPLHF
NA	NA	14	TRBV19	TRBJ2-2	TGTGCCAGTAGTCCCCAGACGAACACCGGGGAGCTGTTTTTT	CASSPQTNTGELFF
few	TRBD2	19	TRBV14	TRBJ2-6	TGTGCCAGCAGCCAAGGACTACTAGCGGGTGGTTCTGGGGCCAACGTCCTGACTTTC	CASSQGLLAGGSGANVLTF
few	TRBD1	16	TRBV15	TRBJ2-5	TGTGCCACCAGCAGAGGGACAGGAAGCCCCCGGGAGACCCAGTACTTC	CATSRGTGSPRETQYF
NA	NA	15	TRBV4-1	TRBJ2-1	TGCGCCAGCAGCAAAAGCGAAAGCTCCTACAATGAGCAGTTCTTC	CASSKSESSYNEQFF
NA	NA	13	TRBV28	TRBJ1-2	TGTGCCAGCAGTTTAGGGGTGCAGGGTGGCTACACCTTC	CASSLGVQGGYTF
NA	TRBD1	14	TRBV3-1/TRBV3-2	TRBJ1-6	TGTGCCAGCAGCCACACGACAGGGCGTTCACCCCTCCACTTT	CASSHTTGRSPLHF
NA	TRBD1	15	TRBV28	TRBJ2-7	TGTGCCAGCAGTTCGGGGGGACAGGGGAGTTACGAGCAGTACTTC	CASSSGGQGSYEQYF
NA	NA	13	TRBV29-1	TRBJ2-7	TGCAGCGTTGCCCGGCAGGAACCCTACGAGCAGTACTTC	CSVARQEPYEQYF
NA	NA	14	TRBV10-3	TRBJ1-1	TGTGCCATCAGTGAAAGGGGTAGTGACACTGAAGCTTTCTTT	CAISERGSDTEAFF
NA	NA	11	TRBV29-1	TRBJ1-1	TGCAGCGGCTACAGGAACACTGAAGCTTTCTTT	CSGYRNTEAFF
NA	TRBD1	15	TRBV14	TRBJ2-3	TGTGCCAGCAGCCAAGGGCAGGGGGTGACAGATACGCAGTATTTT	CASSQGQGVTDTQYF
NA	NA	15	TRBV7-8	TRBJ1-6	TGTGCCAGCAGCTTAATGCCGCAGGGGAATTCACCCCTCCACTTT	CASSLMPQGNSPLHF
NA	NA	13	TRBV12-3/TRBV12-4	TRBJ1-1	TGTGCCAGCAGTTTAACGCAGAACGCTGAAGCTTTCTTT	CASSLTQNAEAFF
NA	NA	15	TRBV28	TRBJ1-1	TGTGCCAGCAGTTTAATGGCAGGGGTCGGGACTGAAGCTTTCTTT	CASSLMAGVGTEAFF
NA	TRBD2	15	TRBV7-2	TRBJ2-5	TGTGCCAGCAGCTCCCGTTGGGGGGAGGGAGAGACCCAGTACTTC	CASSSRWGEGETQYF
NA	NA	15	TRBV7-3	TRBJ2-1	TGTGCCAGCAGCTTCCGGGACTCACCATACAATGAGCAGTTCTTC	CASSFRDSPYNEQFF
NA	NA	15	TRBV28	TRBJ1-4	TGTGCCAGCAGGTCGCAGGGATCATGGCATGAAAAACTGTTTTTT	CASRSQGSWHEKLFF
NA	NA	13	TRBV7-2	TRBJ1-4	TGTGCCAGCAGCAGGGGTCAGAATGAAAAACTGTTTTTT	CASSRGQNEKLFF
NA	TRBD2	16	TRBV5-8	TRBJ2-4	TGTGCCAGCAGCTTGGCCGGGGGGGGGAACAAAAACATTCAGTACTTC	CASSLAGGGNKNIQYF
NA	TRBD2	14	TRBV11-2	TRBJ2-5	TGTGCCAGCAGCTTATCGGGGGGTGGGGAGACCCAGTACTTC	CASSLSGGGETQYF
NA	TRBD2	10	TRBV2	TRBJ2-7	TGTGCCACAACTAGCGGCGAGCAGTACTTC	CATTSGEQYF
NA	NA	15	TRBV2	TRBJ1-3	TGTGCCAGCACCTCACAGGTCATGGCTGGAAACACCATATATTTT	CASTSQVMAGNTIYF
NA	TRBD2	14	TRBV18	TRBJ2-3	TGTGCCAGCTCACCGGGACTAGCCCCAGATACGCAGTATTTT	CASSPGLAPDTQYF
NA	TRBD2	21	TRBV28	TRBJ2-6	TGTGCCAGCAGTTTCCTCTGGACTAGCGGGAGTTTGGGCTCTGGGGCCAACGTCCTGACTTTC	CASSFLWTSGSLGSGANVLTF
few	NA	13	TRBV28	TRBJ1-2	TGTGCCAGCAGACCGGCGGGTTCCCTTGGCTACACCTTC	CASRPAGSLGYTF
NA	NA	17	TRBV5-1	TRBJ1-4	TGCGCCAGCAGCTTGGACATAAGAGACAGTACTAATGAAAAACTGTTTTTT	CASSLDIRDSTNEKLFF
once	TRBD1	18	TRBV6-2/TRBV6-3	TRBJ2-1	TGTGCCAGCAGTTACTTCCCAGGGGGCCGACTATATTACAATGAGCAGTTCTTC	CASSYFPGGRLYYNEQFF
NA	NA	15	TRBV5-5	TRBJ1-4	TGTGCCAGCAGCCTGCATGGGGAGGTGGATGAAAAACTGTTTTTT	CASSLHGEVDEKLFF
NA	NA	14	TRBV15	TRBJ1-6	TGTGCCACCAGCATCCAGGGTTCTGATTCACCCCTCCACTTT	CATSIQGSDSPLHF
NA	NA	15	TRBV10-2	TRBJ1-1	TGCGCCAGCGGGGCCAGGGGACCCATGAACACTGAAGCTTTCTTT	CASGARGPMNTEAFF
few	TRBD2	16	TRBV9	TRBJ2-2	TGTGCCAGCAGCCCTATAGCGGGAGAAAACACCGGGGAGCTGTTTTTT	CASSPIAGENTGELFF
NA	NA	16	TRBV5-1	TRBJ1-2	TGCGCCAGCAGCCGGGGGGAGGGCGGCCAGAACTATGGCTACACCTTC	CASSRGEGGQNYGYTF
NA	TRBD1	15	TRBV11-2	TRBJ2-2	TGTGCCAGCAGCTTAGTGACAGGGGGACTGGACGAGCTGTTTTTT	CASSLVTGGLDELFF
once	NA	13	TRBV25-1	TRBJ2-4	TGTGCCAAAGAGAGGCTAGCCAAAAACATTCAGTACTTC	CAKERLAKNIQYF
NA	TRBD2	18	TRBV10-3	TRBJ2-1	TGTGCCATCAGTGGGCCACCAAAGGAAGCGGGATTCTACAATGAGCAGTTCTTC	CAISGPPKEAGFYNEQFF
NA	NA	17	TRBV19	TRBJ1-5	TGTGCCAGTAGTTCCGATTTTGCGGGGTATAGCAATCAGCCCCAGCATTTT	CASSSDFAGYSNQPQHF
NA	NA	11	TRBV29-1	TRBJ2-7	TGCAGCGCCCTTAGCTCCTACGAGCAGTACTTC	CSALSSYEQYF
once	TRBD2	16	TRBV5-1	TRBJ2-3	TGCGCCAGCAGCTTGGCTCGGGGGGAAAGCACAGATACGCAGTATTTT	CASSLARGESTDTQYF